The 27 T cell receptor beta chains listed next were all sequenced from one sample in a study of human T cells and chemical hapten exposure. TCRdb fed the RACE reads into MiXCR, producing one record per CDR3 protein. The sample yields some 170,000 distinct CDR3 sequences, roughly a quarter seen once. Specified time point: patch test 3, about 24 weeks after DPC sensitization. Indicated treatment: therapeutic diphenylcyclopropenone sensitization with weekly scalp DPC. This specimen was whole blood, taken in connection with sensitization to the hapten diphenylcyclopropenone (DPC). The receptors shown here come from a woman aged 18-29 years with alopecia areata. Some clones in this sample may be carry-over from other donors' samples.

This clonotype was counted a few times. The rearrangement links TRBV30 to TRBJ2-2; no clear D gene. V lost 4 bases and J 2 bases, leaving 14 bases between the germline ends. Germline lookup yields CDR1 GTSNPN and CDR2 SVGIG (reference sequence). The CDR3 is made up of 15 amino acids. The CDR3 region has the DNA TGTGCCTGGAATCCCGCACAAATTAACACCGGGGAGCTGTTTTTT. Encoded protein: CAWNPAQINTGELFF.

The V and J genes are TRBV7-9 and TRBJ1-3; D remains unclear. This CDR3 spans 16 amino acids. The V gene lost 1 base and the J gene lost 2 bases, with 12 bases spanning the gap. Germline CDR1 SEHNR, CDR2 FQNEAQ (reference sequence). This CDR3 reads CASSLGQSPTGNTIYF. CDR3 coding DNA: TGTGCCAGCAGCTTAGGGCAGAGCCCCACTGGAAACACCATATATTTT.

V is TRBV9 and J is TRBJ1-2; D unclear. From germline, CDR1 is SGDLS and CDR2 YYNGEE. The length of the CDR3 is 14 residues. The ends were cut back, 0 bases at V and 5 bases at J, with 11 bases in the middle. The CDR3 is CASSVEGSKYGYTF. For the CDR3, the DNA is TGTGCCAGCAGCGTAGAAGGCAGCAAATATGGCTACACCTTC.

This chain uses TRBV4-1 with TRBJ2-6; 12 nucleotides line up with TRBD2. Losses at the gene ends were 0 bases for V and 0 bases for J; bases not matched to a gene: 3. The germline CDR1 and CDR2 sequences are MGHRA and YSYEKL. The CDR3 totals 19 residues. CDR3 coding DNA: TGCGCCAGCAGCCAAGATTCGGGACTAGCGGGCTCTGGGGCCAACGTCCTGACTTTC. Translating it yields CASSQDSGLAGSGANVLTF.

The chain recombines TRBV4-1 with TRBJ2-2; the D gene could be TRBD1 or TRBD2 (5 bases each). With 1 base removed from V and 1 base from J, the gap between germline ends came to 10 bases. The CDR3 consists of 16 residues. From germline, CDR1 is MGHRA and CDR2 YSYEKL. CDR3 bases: TGCGCCAGCAGCCAAGTCCTGGGGGAGAACACCGGGGAGCTGTTTTTT. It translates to CASSQVLGENTGELFF.

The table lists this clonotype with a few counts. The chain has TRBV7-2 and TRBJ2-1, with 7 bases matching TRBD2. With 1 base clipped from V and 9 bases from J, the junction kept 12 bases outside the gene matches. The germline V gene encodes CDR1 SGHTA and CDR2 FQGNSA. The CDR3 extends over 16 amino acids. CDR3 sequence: CASSLGWPGREGEQFF. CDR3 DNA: TGTGCCAGCAGCTTAGGGTGGCCAGGCAGGGAGGGTGAGCAGTTCTTC.

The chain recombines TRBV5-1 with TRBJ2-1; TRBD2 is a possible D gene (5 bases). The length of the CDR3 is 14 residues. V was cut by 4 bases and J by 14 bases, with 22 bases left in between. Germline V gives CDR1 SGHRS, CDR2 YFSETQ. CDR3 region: CASSEEGPINGKFF. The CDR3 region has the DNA TGCGCCAGCAGCGAAGAAGGGCCCATCAACGGGAAGTTCTTC.

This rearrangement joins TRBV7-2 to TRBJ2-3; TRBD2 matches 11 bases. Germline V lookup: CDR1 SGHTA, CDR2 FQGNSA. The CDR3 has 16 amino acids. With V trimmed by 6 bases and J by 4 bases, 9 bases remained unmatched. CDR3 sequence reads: CASREPGLAVSDTQYF. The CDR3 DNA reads TGTGCCAGCAGGGAACCGGGACTAGCGGTGTCAGATACGCAGTATTTT.

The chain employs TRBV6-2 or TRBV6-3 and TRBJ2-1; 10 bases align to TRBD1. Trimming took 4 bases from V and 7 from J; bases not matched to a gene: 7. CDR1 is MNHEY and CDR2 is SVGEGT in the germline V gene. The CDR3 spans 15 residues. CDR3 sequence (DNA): TGTGCCAGCAGTTGGGGACAGGGGATTTCGAATGAGCAGTTCTTC. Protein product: CASSWGQGISNEQFF.

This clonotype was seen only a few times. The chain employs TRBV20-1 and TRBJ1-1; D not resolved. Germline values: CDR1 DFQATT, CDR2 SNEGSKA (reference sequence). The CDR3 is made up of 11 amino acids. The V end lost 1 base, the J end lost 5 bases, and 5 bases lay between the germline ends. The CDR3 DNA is TGCAGTGCTAGAGCCGGGACTGAAGCTTTCTTT. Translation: CSARAGTEAFF.

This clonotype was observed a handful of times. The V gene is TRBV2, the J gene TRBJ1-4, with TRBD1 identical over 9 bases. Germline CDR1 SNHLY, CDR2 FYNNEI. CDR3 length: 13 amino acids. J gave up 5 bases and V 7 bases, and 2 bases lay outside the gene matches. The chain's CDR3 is CASIGQGNEKLFF. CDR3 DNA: TGTGCCAGCATTGGACAGGGGAATGAAAAACTGTTTTTT.

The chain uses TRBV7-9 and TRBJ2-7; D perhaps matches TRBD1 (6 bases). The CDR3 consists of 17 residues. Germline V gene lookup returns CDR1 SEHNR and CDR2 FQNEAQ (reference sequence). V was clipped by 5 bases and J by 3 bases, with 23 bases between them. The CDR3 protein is CASSPPSVGTLNYEQYF. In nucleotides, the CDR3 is TGTGCCAGCAGCCCCCCCAGTGTTGGGACATTAAACTACGAGCAGTACTTC. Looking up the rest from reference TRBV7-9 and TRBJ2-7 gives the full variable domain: DTGVSQNPRHKITKRGQNVTFRCDPISEHNRLYWYRQTLGQGPEFLTYFQNEAQLEKSRLLSDRFSAERPKGSFSTLEIQRTEQGDSAMYLCASSPPSVGTLNYEQYFGPGTRLTVT.

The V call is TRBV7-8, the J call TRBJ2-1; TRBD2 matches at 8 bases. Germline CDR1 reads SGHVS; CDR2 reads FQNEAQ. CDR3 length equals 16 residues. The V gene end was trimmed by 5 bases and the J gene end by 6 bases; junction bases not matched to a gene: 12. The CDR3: CASSPEAGAWVNEQFF. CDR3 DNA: TGTGCCAGCAGCCCTGAAGCGGGAGCCTGGGTCAATGAGCAGTTCTTC. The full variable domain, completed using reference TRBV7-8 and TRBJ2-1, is GAGVSQSPRYKVAKRGQDVALRCDPISGHVSLFWYQQALGQGPEFLTYFQNEAQLDKSGLPSDRFFAERPEGSVSTLKIQRTQQEDSAVYLCASSPEAGAWVNEQFFGPGTRLTVL.

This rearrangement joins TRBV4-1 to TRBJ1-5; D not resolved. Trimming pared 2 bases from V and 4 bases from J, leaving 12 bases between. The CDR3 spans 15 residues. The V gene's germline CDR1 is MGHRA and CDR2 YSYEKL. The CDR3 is CASSQLIRENQPQHF. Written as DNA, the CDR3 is TGCGCCAGCAGCCAATTAATACGGGAGAATCAGCCCCAGCATTTT.

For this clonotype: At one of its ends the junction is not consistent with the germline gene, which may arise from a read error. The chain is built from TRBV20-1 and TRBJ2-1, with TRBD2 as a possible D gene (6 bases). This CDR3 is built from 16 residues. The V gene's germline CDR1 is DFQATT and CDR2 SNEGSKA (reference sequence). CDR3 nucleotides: TGCAGTGTTAGAACCTTCGCAGCGGGCTCCTACAATGAGCAGTTCTTC. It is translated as CSVRTFAAGSYNEQFF.

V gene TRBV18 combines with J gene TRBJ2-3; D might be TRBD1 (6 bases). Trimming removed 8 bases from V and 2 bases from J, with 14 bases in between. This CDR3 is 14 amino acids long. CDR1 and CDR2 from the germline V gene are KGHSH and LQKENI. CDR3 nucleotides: TGTGCCAGCGCTGGACAGCGCCTCACAGATACGCAGTATTTT. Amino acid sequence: CASAGQRLTDTQYF.

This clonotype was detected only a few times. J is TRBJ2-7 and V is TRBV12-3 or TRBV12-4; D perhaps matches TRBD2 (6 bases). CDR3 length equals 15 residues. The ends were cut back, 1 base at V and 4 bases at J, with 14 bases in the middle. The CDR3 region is CASSLVRDAGYEQYF. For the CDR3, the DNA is TGTGCCAGCAGTTTAGTGCGGGATGCCGGTTACGAGCAGTACTTC.

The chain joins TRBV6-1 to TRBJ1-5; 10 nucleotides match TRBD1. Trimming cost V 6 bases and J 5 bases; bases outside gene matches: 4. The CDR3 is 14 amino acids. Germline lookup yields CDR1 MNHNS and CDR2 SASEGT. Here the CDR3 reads CASRRDRGDQPQHF. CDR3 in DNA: TGTGCCAGCAGGAGGGACAGGGGTGATCAGCCCCAGCATTTT.

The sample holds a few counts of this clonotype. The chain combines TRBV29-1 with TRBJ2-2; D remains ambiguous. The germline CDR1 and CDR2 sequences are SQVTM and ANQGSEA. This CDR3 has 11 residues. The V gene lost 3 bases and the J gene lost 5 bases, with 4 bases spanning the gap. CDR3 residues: CSVDQTGELFF. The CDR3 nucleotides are TGCAGCGTTGATCAAACCGGGGAGCTGTTTTTT.

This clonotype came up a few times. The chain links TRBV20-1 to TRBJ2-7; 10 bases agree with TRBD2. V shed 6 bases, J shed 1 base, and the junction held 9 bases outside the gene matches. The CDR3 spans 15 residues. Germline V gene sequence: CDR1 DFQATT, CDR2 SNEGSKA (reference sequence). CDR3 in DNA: TGCAGTGCCGTTAATCCAGCGGGAGGGTCCTACGAGCAGTACTTC. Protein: CSAVNPAGGSYEQYF.

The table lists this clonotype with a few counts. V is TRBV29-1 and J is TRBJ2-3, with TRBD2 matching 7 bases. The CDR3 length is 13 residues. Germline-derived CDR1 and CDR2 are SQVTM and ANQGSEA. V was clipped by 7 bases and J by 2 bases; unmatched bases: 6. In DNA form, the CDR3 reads TGCAGCGCAAAGCGGGGTTCCACAGATACGCAGTATTTT. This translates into CSAKRGSTDTQYF.

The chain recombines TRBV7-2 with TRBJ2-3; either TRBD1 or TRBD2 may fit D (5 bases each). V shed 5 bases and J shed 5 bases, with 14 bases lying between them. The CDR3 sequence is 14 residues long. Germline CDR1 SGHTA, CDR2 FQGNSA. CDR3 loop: CASSLRLGGDTQYF. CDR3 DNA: TGTGCCAGCAGCCTCCGGCTTGGGGGAGATACGCAGTATTTT. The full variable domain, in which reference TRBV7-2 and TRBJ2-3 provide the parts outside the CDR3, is GAGVSQSPSNKVTEKGKDVELRCDPISGHTALYWYRQSLGQGLEFLIYFQGNSAPDKSGLPSDRFSAERTGGSVSTLTIQRTQQEDSAVYLCASSLRLGGDTQYFGPGTRLTVL.

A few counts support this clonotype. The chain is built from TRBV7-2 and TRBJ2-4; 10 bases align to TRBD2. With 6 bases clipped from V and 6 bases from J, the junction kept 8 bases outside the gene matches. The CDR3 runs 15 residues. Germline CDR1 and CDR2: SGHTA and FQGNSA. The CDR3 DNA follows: TGTGCCAGCAGTGCTAGCGGGAGATTCGGAAACATTCAGTACTTC. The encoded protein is CASSASGRFGNIQYF.

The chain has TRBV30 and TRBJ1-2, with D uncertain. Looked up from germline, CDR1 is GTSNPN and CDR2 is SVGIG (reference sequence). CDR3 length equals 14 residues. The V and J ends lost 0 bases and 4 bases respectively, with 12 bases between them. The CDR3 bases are TGTGCCTGGAGTGTAAGCAGAGGGAGCTATGGCTACACCTTC. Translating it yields CAWSVSRGSYGYTF.

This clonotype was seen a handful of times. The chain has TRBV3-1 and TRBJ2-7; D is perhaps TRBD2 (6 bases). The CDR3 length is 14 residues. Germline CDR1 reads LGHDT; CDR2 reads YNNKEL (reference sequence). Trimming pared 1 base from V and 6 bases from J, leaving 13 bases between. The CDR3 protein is CASSQGLGTGEQYF. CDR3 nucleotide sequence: TGTGCCAGCAGCCAAGGACTAGGAACGGGCGAGCAGTACTTC.

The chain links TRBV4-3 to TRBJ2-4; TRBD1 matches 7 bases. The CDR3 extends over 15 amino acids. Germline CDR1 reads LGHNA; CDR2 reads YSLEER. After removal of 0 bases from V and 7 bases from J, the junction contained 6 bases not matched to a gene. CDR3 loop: CASSQDLGQRNIQYF. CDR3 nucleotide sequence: TGCGCCAGCAGCCAAGATTTGGGACAGAGGAACATTCAGTACTTC.

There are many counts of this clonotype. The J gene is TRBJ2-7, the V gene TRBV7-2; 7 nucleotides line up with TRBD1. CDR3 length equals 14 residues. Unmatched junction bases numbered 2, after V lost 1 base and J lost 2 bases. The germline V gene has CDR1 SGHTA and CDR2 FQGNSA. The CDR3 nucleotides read TGTGCCAGCAGCTTAGGACAGGGAGCCTACGAGCAGTACTTC. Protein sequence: CASSLGQGAYEQYF.